The sequence of this T cell receptor beta chain was determined in a study of cytomegalovirus exposure and HLA in healthy donors. Study-wide results and limits: Researchers counted roughly 150 TCR beta chains as cytomegalovirus-associated.

Clones were sequenced by immunoSEQ multiplex PCR, and TCRdb holds only the in-frame ones, with some missing. Here the sample spans about 140,000 clones, roughly nine tenths being singletons. V shed 0 bases, J shed 4 bases, and the junction held 1 base outside the gene matches. Germline CDR1 SGHDN, CDR2 FVKESK. The CDR3 contains 14 residues. Regarding this clone: The antigen remains undetermined.

V is TRBV14 and J is TRBJ2-3; TRBD2 agrees at 7 bases. This receptor was obtained from a man younger than 30 in good health and CMV-seronegative. The sequenced sample consisted of PBMCs. For the CDR3, the DNA is TGTGCCAGCAGCCAAGATGGGGGGGCAGATACGCAGTATTTT. It yields the protein CASSQDGGADTQYF.